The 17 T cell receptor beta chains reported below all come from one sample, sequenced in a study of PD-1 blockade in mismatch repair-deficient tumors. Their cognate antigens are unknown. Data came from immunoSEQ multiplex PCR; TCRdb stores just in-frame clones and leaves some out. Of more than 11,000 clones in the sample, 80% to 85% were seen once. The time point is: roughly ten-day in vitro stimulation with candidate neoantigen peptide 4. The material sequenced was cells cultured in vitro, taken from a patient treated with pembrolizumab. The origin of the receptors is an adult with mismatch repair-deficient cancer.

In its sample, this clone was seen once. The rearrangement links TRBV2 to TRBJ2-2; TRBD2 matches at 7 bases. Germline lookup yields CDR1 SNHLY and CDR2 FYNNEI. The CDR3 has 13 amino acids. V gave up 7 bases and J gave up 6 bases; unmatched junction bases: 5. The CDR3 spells CASNPAGAGELFF. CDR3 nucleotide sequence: TGTGCCAGCAACCCGGCGGGGGCCGGGGAGCTGTTTTTT.

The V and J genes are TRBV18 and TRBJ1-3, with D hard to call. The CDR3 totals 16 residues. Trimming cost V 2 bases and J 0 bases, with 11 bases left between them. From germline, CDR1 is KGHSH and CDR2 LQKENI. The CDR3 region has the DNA TGTGCCAGCTCACCAGGCTGGCAGGACTCTGGAAACACCATATATTTT. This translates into CASSPGWQDSGNTIYF. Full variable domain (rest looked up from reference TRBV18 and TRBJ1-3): NAGVMQNPRHLVRRRGQEARLRCSPMKGHSHVYWYRQLPEEGLKFMVYLQKENIIDESGMPKERFSAEFPKEGPSILRIQQVVRGDSAAYFCASSPGWQDSGNTIYFGEGSWLTVV.

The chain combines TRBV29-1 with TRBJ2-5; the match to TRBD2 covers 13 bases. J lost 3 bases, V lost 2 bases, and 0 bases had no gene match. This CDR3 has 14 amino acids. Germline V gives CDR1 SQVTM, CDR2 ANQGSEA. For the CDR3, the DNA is TGCAGCGTTGAAACTAGCGGGAGGGAAGAGACCCAGTACTTC. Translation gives CSVETSGREETQYF. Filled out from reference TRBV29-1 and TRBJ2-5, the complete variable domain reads SAVISQKPSRDICQRGTSLTIQCQVDSQVTMMFWYRQQPGQSLTLIATANQGSEATYESGFVIDKFPISRPNLTFSTLTVSNMSPEDSSIYLCSVETSGREETQYFGPGTRLLVL.

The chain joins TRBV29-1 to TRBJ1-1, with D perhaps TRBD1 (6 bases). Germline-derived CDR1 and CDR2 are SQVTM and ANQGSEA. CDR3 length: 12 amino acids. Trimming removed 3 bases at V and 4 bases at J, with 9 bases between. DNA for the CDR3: TGCAGCGTTGATCCGGGGGCCACTGAAGCTTTCTTT. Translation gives CSVDPGATEAFF.

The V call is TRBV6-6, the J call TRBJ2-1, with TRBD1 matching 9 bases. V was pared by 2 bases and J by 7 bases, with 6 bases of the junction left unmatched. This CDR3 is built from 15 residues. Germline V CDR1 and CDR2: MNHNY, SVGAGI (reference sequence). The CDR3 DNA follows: TGTGCCAGCAGTTACGACAGGGGGGCTGAGAATGAGCAGTTCTTC. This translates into CASSYDRGAENEQFF.

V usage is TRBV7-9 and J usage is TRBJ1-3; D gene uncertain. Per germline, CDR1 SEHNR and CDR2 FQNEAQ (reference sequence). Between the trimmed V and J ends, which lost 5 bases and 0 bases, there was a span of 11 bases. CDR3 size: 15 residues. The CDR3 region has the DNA TGTGCCAGCAGCGTTTTTATTGGCTCTGGAAACACCATATATTTT. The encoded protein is CASSVFIGSGNTIYF. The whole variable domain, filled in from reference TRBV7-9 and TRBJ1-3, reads DTGVSQNPRHKITKRGQNVTFRCDPISEHNRLYWYRQTLGQGPEFLTYFQNEAQLEKSRLLSDRFSAERPKGSFSTLEIQRTEQGDSAMYLCASSVFIGSGNTIYFGEGSWLTVV.

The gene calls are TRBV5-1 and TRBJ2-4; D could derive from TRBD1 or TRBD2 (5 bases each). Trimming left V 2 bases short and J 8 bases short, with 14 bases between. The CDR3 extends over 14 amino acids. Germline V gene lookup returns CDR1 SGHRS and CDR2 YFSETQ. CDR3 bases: TGCGCCAGCAGCTTTTCGGGGACGACGGACATTCAGTACTTC. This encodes CASSFSGTTDIQYF.

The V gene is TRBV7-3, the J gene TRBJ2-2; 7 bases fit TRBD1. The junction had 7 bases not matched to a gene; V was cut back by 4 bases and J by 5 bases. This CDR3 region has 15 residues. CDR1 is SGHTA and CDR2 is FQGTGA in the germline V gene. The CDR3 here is CASSSTGARTGELFF. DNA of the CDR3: TGTGCCAGCAGCTCAACAGGGGCGCGGACCGGGGAGCTGTTTTTT.

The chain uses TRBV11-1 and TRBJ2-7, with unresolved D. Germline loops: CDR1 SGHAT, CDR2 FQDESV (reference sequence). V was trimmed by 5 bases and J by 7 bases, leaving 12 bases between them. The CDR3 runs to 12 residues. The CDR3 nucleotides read TGTGCCAGCAGCCCCCTGGGTGGGGAGCAGTACTTC. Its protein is CASSPLGGEQYF.

For the CDR3, the DNA is TGTGCCAGCAGCAAAGTACGGGAGCAGTACTTC. It codes for CASSKVREQYF. V is TRBV5-8 and J is TRBJ2-7; D gene uncertain. The CDR3 is 11 amino acids. V was cut by 4 bases and J by 7 bases, with 9 bases left in between. Germline CDR1 SGHTS, CDR2 YDEGEE.

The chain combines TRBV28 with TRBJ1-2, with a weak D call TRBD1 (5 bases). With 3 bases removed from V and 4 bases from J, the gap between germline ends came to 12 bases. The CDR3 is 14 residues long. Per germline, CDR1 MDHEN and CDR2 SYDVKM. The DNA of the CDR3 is TGTGCCAGCAGTTTGCAGGGCGACGGCTATGGCTACACCTTC. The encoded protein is CASSLQGDGYGYTF.

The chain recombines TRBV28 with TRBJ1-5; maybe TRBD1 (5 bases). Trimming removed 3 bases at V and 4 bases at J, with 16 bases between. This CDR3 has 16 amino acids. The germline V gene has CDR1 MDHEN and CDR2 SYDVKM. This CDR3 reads CASSFPWGTVNQPQHF. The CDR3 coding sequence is TGTGCCAGCAGTTTCCCATGGGGGACGGTGAATCAGCCCCAGCATTTT.

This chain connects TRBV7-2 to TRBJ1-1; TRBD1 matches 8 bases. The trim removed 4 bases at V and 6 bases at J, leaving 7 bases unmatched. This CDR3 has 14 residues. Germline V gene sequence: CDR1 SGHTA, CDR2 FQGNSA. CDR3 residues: CASSYQTGAAEAFF. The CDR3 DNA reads TGTGCCAGCAGCTACCAGACAGGGGCCGCTGAAGCTTTCTTT.

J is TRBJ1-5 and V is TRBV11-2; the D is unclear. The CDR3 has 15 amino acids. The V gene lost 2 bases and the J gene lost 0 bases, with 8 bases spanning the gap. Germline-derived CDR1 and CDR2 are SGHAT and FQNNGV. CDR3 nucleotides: TGTGCCAGCAGCTTAAATGATTATAGCAATCAGCCCCAGCATTTT. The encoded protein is CASSLNDYSNQPQHF.

In DNA, the CDR3 is TGCGCCAGCAGAGAAGAACCGCATGCCTACGAGCAGTACTTC. This codes for CASREEPHAYEQYF. The chain combines TRBV4-1 with TRBJ2-7, with D uncertain. The ends were cut back, 6 bases at V and 2 bases at J, with 14 bases in the middle. CDR1 is MGHRA, CDR2 YSYEKL, per germline. The CDR3 totals 14 residues.

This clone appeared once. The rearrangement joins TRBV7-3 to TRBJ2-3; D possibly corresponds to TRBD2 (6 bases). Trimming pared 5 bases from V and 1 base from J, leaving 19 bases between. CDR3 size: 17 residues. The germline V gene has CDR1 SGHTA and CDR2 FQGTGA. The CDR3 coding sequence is TGTGCCAGCAGCCCCGCGGCCACTAGCAGGGGCACAGATACGCAGTATTTT. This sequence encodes CASSPAATSRGTDTQYF.

The CDR3 spells CAISDRGDYGYTF. The CDR3, as DNA: TGTGCCATCAGTGACAGAGGAGACTATGGCTACACCTTC. The rearrangement uses TRBV10-3 and TRBJ1-2; the D is unclear. V was shortened by 3 bases and J by 3 bases, with 8 bases between the two germline ends. The germline V gene encodes CDR1 ENHRY and CDR2 SYGVKD. The CDR3 runs 13 residues.